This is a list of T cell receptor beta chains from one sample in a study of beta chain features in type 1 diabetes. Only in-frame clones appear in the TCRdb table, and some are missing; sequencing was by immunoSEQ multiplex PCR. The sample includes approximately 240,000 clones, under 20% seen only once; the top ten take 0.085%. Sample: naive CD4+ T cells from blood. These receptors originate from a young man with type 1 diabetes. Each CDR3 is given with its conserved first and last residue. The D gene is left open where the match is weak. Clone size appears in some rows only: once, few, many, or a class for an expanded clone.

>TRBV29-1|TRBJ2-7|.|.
CSAREPSYEQYF
TGCAGCGCTAGGGAGCCATCTTACGAGCAGTACTTC
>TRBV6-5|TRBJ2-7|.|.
CASSKLSGTQYEQYF
TGTGCCAGCAGTAAACTATCCGGGACGCAATACGAGCAGTACTTC
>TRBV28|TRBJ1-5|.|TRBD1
CASSSPLQGPFQPQHF
TGTGCCAGCAGTTCTCCCCTACAGGGGCCGTTTCAGCCCCAGCATTTT
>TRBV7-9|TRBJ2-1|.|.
CASGLGETEQFF
TGTGCCTCGGGATTGGGGGAGACTGAGCAGTTCTTC
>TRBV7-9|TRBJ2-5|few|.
CASSPAGQIQETQYF
TGTGCCAGCAGCCCAGCAGGACAGATCCAAGAGACCCAGTACTTC
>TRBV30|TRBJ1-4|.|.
CAWRYQGVEKLFF
TGTGCCTGGAGGTATCAAGGTGTTGAAAAACTGTTTTTT
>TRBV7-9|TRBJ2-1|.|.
CASSLTSYNEQFF
TGTGCCAGCAGCTTAACATCCTACAATGAGCAGTTCTTC
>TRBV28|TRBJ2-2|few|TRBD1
CASSLYGQGNTGELFF
TGTGCCAGCAGTTTATACGGACAGGGAAACACCGGGGAGCTGTTTTTT
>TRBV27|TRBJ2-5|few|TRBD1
CASSSRGSETQYF
TGTGCCAGCAGTTCCAGGGGGTCAGAGACCCAGTACTTC
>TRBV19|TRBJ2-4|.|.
CASRDSSAKNIQYF
TGTGCCAGTAGGGATAGCTCAGCCAAAAACATTCAGTACTTC
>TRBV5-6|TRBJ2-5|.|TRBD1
CASSWDRGNQETQYF
TGTGCCAGCAGCTGGGACAGGGGGAACCAAGAGACCCAGTACTTC
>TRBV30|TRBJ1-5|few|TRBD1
CAWSVTGGQPQHF
TGTGCCTGGAGTGTGACAGGGGGTCAGCCCCAGCATTTT
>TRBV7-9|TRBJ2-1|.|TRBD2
CASSFTWRERSDEQFF
TGTGCCAGCAGCTTTACTTGGCGGGAGAGGTCTGATGAGCAGTTCTTC
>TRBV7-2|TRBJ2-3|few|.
CASSPQGVTQYF
TGTGCCAGCAGCCCCCAGGGCGTCACGCAGTATTTT
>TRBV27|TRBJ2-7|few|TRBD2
CASSLGRGTYEQYF
TGTGCCAGCAGTTTAGGGCGGGGGACCTACGAGCAGTACTTC
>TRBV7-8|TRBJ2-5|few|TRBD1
CASSFPGQGAKETQYF
TGTGCCAGCAGTTTCCCCGGACAGGGGGCTAAAGAGACCCAGTACTTC
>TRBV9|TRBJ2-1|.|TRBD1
CASSVEGGGYNEQFF
TGTGCCAGCAGCGTAGAAGGGGGCGGCTACAATGAGCAGTTCTTC
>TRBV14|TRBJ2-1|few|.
CASSNYNEQFF
TGTGCCAGCAGCAACTACAATGAGCAGTTCTTC
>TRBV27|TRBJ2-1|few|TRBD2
CASSLLAGSSGSYNEQFF
TGTGCCAGCAGTCTACTAGCGGGAAGTTCGGGCTCCTACAATGAGCAGTTCTTC
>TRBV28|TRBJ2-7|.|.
CASSLSGLSYEQYF
TGTGCCAGCAGTTTAAGTGGACTATCCTACGAGCAGTACTTC
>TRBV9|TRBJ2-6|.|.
CASNQNPAYSGANVLTF
TGTGCCAGCAACCAAAATCCGGCCTACTCTGGGGCCAACGTCCTGACTTTC
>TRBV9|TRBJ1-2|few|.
CASSADRSYGYTF
TGTGCCAGCAGCGCAGACAGGTCCTATGGCTACACCTTC
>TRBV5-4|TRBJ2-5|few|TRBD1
CASSLSDRGLQTQYF
TGTGCCAGCAGCTTGTCAGACAGGGGTCTCCAGACCCAGTACTTC
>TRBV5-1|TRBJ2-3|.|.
CASSAGTPGDTQYF
TGCGCCAGCAGCGCTGGGACTCCTGGAGATACGCAGTATTTT
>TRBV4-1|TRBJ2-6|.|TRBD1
CASSRPVRTGVDSGANVLTF
TGCGCCAGCAGCCGCCCAGTCAGGACAGGGGTGGACTCTGGGGCCAACGTCCTGACTTTC
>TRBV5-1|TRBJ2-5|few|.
CASTIQETQYF
TGCGCCAGCACCATACAAGAGACCCAGTACTTC
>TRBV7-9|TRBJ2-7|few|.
CASSLVAEQYF
TGTGCCAGCAGCTTAGTGGCCGAGCAGTACTTC